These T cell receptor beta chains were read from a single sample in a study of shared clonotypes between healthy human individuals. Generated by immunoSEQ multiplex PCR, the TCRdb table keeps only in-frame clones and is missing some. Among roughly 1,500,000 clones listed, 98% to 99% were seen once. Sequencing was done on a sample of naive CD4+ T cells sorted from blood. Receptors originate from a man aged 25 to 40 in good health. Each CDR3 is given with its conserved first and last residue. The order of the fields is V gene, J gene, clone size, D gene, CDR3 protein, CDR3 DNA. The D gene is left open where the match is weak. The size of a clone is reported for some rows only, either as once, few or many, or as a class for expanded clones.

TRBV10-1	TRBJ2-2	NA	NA	CASSESVGANTGELFF	TGCGCCAGCAGTGAATCGGTGGGAGCGAACACCGGGGAGCTGTTTTTT
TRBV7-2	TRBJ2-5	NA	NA	CASSLEGGETQYF	TGTGCCAGCAGCTTAGAAGGGGGGGAGACCCAGTACTTC
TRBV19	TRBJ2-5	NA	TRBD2	CASSTSGSSPTGETQYF	TGTGCCAGTAGTACTAGCGGGAGTTCACCGACCGGGGAGACCCAGTACTTC
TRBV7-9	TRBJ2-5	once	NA	CASSLWYF	TGTGCCAGCAGCTTATGGTACTTC
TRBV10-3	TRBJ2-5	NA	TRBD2	CAISESTSGTPGETQYF	TGTGCCATCAGTGAGTCTACTAGCGGGACCCCAGGGGAGACCCAGTACTTC
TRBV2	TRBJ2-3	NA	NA	CASSVEGDTDTQYF	TGTGCCAGCAGTGTGGAGGGCGACACAGATACGCAGTATTTT
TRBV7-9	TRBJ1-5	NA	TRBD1	CASSETGGGNQPQHF	TGTGCCAGCAGCGAGACAGGGGGTGGCAATCAGCCCCAGCATTTT
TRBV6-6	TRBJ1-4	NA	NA	CASSSAGARLNEKLFF	TGTGCCAGCAGTAGTGCAGGGGCGAGGTTAAATGAAAAACTGTTTTTT
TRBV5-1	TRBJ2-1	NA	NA	CASSPRLNSYNEQFF	TGCGCGAGCAGCCCCCGGCTAAACTCCTACAATGAGCAGTTCTTC
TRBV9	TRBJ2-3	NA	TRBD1	CASSVRTGGTDTQYF	TGTGCCAGCAGCGTACGGACAGGGGGCACAGATACGCAGTATTTT
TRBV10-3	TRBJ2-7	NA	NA	CAISESKVRGDEQYF	TGTGCCATCAGTGAGTCGAAGGTCAGGGGGGACGAGCAGTACTTC
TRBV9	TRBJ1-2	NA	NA	CASSESGGQSYGYTF	TGTGCCAGCAGCGAGTCTGGTGGGCAGTCTTATGGCTACACCTTC
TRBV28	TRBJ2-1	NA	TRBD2	CASLAVGLAFGGYNEQFF	TGTGCCAGCCTCGCGGTGGGACTAGCATTTGGGGGCTACAATGAGCAGTTCTTC
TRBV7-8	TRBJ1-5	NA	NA	CASSFGGTSNQPQHF	TGTGCCAGCAGCTTTGGTGGGACGTCCAATCAGCCCCAGCATTTT
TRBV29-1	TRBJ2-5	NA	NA	CSAENQETQYF	TGCAGCGCTGAGAATCAAGAGACCCAGTACTTC
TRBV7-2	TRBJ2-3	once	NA	CASSLELGYYTDTQYF	TGTGCCAGCAGCTTAGAGCTCGGTTATTACACAGATACGCAGTATTTT
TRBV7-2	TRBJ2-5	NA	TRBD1	CASSLAWTGGRETQYF	TGTGCCAGCAGCTTAGCGTGGACAGGGGGGCGGGAGACCCAGTACTTC
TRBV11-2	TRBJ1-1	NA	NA	CASSLVAPTEAFF	TGTGCCAGCAGCTTAGTCGCGCCCACTGAAGCTTTCTTT
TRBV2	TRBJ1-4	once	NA	CASNPGPPESGEFF	TGTGCCAGCAACCCTGGGCCACCGGAGAGTGGAGAGTTTTTT
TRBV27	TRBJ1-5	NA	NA	CASSPRAPIRGFEGYSNQPQHF	TGTGCCAGCAGTCCACGCGCCCCGATCAGGGGATTCGAGGGCTATAGCAATCAGCCCCAGCATTTT
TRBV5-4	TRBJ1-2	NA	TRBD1	CASSLGDRSYGYTF	TGTGCCAGCAGCTTGGGGGACAGAAGCTATGGCTACACCTTC
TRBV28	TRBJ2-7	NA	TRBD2	CASSLTSGSSYEQYF	TGTGCCAGCAGTTTGACTAGCGGGAGCTCCTACGAGCAGTACTTC
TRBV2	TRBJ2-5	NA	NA	CASSEALQGRETQYF	TGTGCCAGCAGTGAAGCGCTTCAGGGGAGGGAGACCCAGTACTTC
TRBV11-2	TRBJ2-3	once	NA	CASSLGLIRTDTQYF	TGTGCCAGCAGCTTGGGTCTAATACGCACAGATACGCAGTATTTT
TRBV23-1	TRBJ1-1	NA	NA	CASSHTTPMNTEAFF	TGCGCCAGCAGTCACACGACGCCCATGAACACTGAAGCTTTCTTT
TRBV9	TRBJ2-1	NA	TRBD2	CASSVLAGEQFF	TGTGCCAGCAGCGTACTAGCGGGTGAGCAGTTCTTC
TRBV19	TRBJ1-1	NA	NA	CASSIQAGAEAFF	TGTGCCAGTAGTATCCAGGCCGGCGCTGAAGCTTTCTTT
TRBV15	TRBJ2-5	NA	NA	CATSIGETQYF	TGTGCCACCAGCATTGGAGAGACCCAGTACTTC
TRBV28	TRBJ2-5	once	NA	CASSFDPQGRETQYF	TGTGCCAGCAGTTTTGACCCACAGGGACGCGAGACCCAGTACTTC
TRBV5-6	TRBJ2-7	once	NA	CADNGREQYF	TGTGCAGATAACGGGCGCGAGCAGTACTTC
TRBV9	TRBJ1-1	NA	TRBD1	CASSVGLGTAGEAFF	TGTGCCAGCAGCGTAGGACTTGGGACAGCGGGTGAAGCTTTCTTT
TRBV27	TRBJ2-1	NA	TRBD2	CASSFLSSGSSYNEQFF	TGTGCCAGCAGTTTTCTGTCTAGCGGGAGCTCCTACAATGAGCAGTTCTTC
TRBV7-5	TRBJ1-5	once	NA	CARSLSAGLGLYSNQPQHF	TGTGCCAGAAGCTTATCAGCCGGGCTTGGTCTTTATAGCAATCAGCCCCAGCATTTT
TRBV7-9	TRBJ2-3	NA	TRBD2	CASSPKLSGRGEDTQYF	TGTGCCAGCAGCCCCAAACTTAGCGGGAGGGGGGAAGATACGCAGTATTTT
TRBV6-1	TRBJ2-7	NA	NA	CASSELYYEQYF	TGTGCCAGCAGTGAATTGTACTACGAGCAGTACTTC
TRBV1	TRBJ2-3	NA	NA	CTSSLEREAGDTQYF	TGCACCAGCAGCCTCGAGCGGGAGGCTGGAGATACGCAGTATTTT
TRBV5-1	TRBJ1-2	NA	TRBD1	CASSEGQIGDYGYTF	TGCGCCAGCAGTGAGGGACAGATCGGGGACTATGGCTACACCTTC
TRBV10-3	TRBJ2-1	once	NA	CAIKGPDEQFF	TGTGCCATCAAGGGACCGGATGAGCAGTTCTTC
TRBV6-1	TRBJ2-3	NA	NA	CASRPLTDTQYF	TGTGCCAGCAGACCATTGACGGATACGCAGTATTTT
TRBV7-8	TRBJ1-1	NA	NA	CASSLSSTLNTEAFF	TGTGCCAGCAGCTTATCGAGTACCCTGAACACTGAAGCTTTCTTT
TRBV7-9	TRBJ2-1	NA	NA	CAIPVGEQFF	TGTGCCATCCCAGTTGGTGAGCAGTTCTTC
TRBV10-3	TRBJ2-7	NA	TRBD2	CAISVARGLAGEQYF	TGTGCCATCAGTGTAGCTCGTGGACTAGCGGGGGAGCAGTACTTC
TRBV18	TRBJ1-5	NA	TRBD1	CASSPETGDQPQHF	TGTGCCAGCTCACCGGAGACAGGGGATCAGCCCCAGCATTTT
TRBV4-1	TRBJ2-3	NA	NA	CASSQLAIGARVTQYF	TGCGCCAGCAGCCAATTAGCCATCGGGGCCCGGGTTACGCAGTATTTT
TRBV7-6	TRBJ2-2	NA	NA	CASSLASRGSGELFF	TGTGCCAGCAGCTTGGCCAGTCGGGGCTCCGGGGAGCTGTTTTTT